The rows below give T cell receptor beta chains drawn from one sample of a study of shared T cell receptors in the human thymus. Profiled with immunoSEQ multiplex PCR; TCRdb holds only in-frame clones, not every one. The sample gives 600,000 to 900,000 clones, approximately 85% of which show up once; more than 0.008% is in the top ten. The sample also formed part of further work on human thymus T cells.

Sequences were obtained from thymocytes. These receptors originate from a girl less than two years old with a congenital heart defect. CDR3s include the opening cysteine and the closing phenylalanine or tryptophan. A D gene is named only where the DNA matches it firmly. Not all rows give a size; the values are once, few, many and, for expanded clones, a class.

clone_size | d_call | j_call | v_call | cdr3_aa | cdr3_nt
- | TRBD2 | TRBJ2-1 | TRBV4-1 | CASSPRLAGGPGYNEQFF | TGCGCCAGCAGCCCACGACTAGCGGGGGGGCCAGGCTACAATGAGCAGTTCTTC
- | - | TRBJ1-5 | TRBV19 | CASSMVIEWNQPQHF | TGTGCCAGTAGTATGGTAATCGAGTGGAATCAGCCCCAGCATTTT
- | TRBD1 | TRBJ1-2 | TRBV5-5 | CASSFRSQTGRMVNGYTF | TGTGCCAGCAGCTTTAGGTCCCAGACAGGGCGGATGGTTAATGGCTACACCTTC
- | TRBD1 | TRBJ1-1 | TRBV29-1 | CSVERDRNFPREAFF | TGCAGCGTTGAGAGGGACAGAAATTTCCCAAGGGAAGCTTTCTTT
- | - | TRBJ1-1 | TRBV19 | CASSTQGRTEAFF | TGTGCCAGTAGTACTCAGGGAAGGACTGAAGCTTTCTTT
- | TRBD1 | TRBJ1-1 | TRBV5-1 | CASRKGQLAPNTEAFF | TGCGCCAGCAGAAAGGGACAGTTAGCTCCGAACACTGAAGCTTTCTTT
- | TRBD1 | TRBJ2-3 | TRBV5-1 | CASSPEGQRTDTQYF | TGCGCCAGCAGCCCTGAGGGACAGAGAACAGATACGCAGTATTTT
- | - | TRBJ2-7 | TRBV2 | CASSAPPSGVLYEQYF | TGTGCCAGCAGCGCGCCTCCCTCGGGAGTGCTCTACGAGCAGTACTTC
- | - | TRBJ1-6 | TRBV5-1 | CASSTGNLGGSPLHF | TGCGCCAGCAGCACAGGGAATCTAGGTGGTTCACCCCTCCACTTT
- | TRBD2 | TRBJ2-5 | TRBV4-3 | CASSQDSKSSSTRLAEQETQYF | TGCGCCAGCAGCCAAGATAGCAAAAGCAGTTCAACTCGGCTAGCGGAACAAGAGACCCAGTACTTC
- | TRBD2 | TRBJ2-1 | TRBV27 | CASSLEPGGTSGQFF | TGTGCCAGCAGTTTAGAGCCCGGAGGTACTAGCGGGCAGTTCTTC
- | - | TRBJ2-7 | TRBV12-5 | CASGLGTASYEQYF | TGTGCTAGTGGTTTGGGGACAGCCTCGTACGAGCAGTACTTC
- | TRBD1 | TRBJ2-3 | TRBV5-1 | CASSYTVGDRGDTQYF | TGCGCCAGCAGCTACACGGTAGGGGACAGGGGCGATACGCAGTATTTT
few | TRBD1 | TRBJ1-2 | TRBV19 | CASSPGTGGSWNYGYTF | TGTGCCAGTAGTCCCGGGACAGGGGGCAGTTGGAACTATGGCTACACCTTC
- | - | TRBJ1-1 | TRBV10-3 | CAISDATGANTEAFF | TGTGCCATCAGTGATGCAACAGGAGCGAACACTGAAGCTTTCTTT
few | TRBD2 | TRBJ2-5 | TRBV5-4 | CASSSKAGGQETQYF | TGTGCCAGCAGCTCTAAAGCGGGGGGCCAAGAGACCCAGTACTTC
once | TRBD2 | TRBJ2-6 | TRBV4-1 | CASSQAGGGGFAGANVLTF | TGCGCCAGCAGCCAAGCTGGGGGGGGAGGGTTCGCTGGGGCCAACGTCCTGACTTTC
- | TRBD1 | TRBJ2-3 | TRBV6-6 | CASSYGGQGATDTQYF | TGTGCCAGCAGTTACGGGGGACAGGGGGCAACAGATACGCAGTATTTT
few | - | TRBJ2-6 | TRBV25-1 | CAVKSSGANVLTF | TGTGCCGTAAAGAGCTCTGGGGCCAACGTCCTGACTTTC
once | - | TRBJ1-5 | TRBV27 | CASSLGAGYQPQHF | TGTGCCAGCAGTTTAGGGGCAGGGTATCAGCCCCAGCATTTT
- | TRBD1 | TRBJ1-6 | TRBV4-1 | CASSRTGSFRNSPLHF | TGCGCCAGCAGCCGGACAGGGTCATTCCGTAATTCACCCCTCCACTTT
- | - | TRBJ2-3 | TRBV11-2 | CASSLREWAGDTQYF | TGTGCCAGCAGCCTTCGAGAATGGGCGGGAGATACGCAGTATTTT
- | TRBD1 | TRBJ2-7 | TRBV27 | CASSNGQGMYEQYF | TGTGCCAGCAGCAACGGACAGGGGATGTACGAGCAGTACTTC
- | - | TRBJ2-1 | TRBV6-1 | CASSGLAVSGQFF | TGTGCCAGCAGTGGTCTAGCCGTCAGCGGGCAGTTCTTC
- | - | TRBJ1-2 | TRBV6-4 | CASSDSRGGYTF | TGTGCCAGCAGTGACTCTAGGGGGGGCTACACCTTC
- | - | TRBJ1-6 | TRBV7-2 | CASSPLAGSPLHF | TGTGCCAGCTCCCCCCTGGCGGGTTCACCCCTCCACTTT
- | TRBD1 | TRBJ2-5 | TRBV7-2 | CASSLLGDRGLQETQYF | TGTGCCAGCAGCTTATTAGGGGACAGGGGGCTTCAAGAGACCCAGTACTTC
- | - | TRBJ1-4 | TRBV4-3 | CASSQSRGWREANEKLFF | TGCGCCAGCAGCCAAAGTCGTGGGTGGAGGGAAGCTAATGAAAAACTGTTTTTT
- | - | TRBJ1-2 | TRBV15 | CATSRRLVGAIYGYTF | TGTGCCACCAGCAGACGACTCGTAGGTGCAATCTATGGCTACACCTTC
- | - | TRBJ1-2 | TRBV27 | CASSFRPNTTGVTNYGYTF | TGTGCCAGCAGTTTTCGTCCCAACACGACCGGGGTTACTAACTATGGCTACACCTTC
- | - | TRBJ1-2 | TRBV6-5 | CASRSDSRLFGYTF | TGTGCCAGCAGATCCGACAGCCGCTTGTTTGGCTACACCTTC
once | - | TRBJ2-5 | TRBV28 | CASSLSPTTGRFQETQYF | TGTGCCAGCAGTTTATCCCCTACGACAGGCCGTTTTCAAGAGACCCAGTACTTC
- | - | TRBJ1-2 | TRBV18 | CASSPLVHFEVKRYGYTF | TGTGCCAGCTCACCATTGGTTCATTTCGAAGTTAAACGGTATGGCTACACCTTC